A selection of T cell receptor beta chains follows, all from one sample in a study of T cells in Graves' hyperthyroidism and ophthalmopathy. TCRdb reanalysed the multiplex PCR reads using MiXCR and keeps one entry per CDR3 protein. The sample contains approximately 870,000 distinct CDR3 sequences, about 38% of which appear only once. The specimen sequenced was blood. The receptors stem from a young man with Graves' hyperthyroidism. CDR3s leave out the opening cysteine and the closing phenylalanine or tryptophan.

V	J	length	CDR3
TRBV19	TRBJ1-1	11	ASSIDRGIEAF
TRBV20-1	TRBJ2-2	12	SASFPGGAGELF
TRBV9	TRBJ1-3	12	ASSVGGPGNTIY
TRBV6-5	TRBJ1-1	10	ASSYSFGQAF
TRBV12-3/TRBV12-4	TRBJ2-7	12	ASSFAGVTYEQY
TRBV24-1	TRBJ1-1	12	ATSDPDRGGEAF
TRBV7-9	TRBJ1-5	12	DSSPTASNQPQH
TRBV9	TRBJ2-7	12	ASSVASTGYEQY
TRBV5-1	TRBJ2-7	12	ASSYRGEAYEQY
TRBV27	TRBJ2-7	14	ASLPTGLADSYEQY
TRBV7-2	TRBJ1-1	10	ASRTTVTEAF
TRBV19	TRBJ1-5	12	ASNTDNSNQPQH
TRBV10-3	TRBJ1-2	13	AISVTDRPNYGYT
TRBV2	TRBJ1-4	13	ASSKGGPTNEKLF
TRBV25-1	TRBJ2-2	13	ASSARGRNTGELF
TRBV24-1	TRBJ1-6	11	ATRRQDELPLH